This T cell receptor beta chain was captured by sequencing in a study of siplizumab effects on memory and regulatory T cells. A remark on this clone: Antigen specificity is unknown.

Study-level points and caveats: Whether the proliferating Tregs (from siplizumab cultures) were suppressive was not confirmed. Of the proliferating CD4+ or CD8+ clones, roughly 80-97% lacked a naive or memory phenotype that could be assigned. Naive T cells were seen as more diverse than memory cells and as major alloresponse contributors.

The protocol was immunoSEQ multiplex PCR, while the TCRdb copy is restricted to in-frame clones and leaves out a portion. The sample records more than 85,000 clones, roughly 91% being singletons. The CDR3 sequence is 12 residues long. Germline CDR1 and CDR2: SNHLY and FYNNEI. Trimming cost V 3 bases and J 1 base, with 3 bases left between them. The material sequenced was CD4+ T cells sorted from blood. V and J are TRBV2 and TRBJ1-2; D remains unclear. The source of this sequence is a human donor in good health. The CDR3 reads CASSEGNYGYTF. As DNA, the CDR3 is TGTGCCAGCAGTGAGGGTAACTATGGCTACACCTTC.